Listed below are T cell receptor beta chains from one sample, sequenced in a study of cytomegalovirus exposure and HLA in healthy donors. Only in-frame clones appear in the TCRdb table, and some are missing; sequencing was by immunoSEQ multiplex PCR. The sample carries 100,000 or so clones, about 81% recorded once. Input material: PBMCs. These receptor sequences come from a man between 40 and 49 years old in good health and CMV-seropositive. CDR3s leave out the opening cysteine and the closing phenylalanine or tryptophan.

J gene | V gene | CDR3 protein
TRBJ1-2 | TRBV25-1 | ASRGTGKHGYT
TRBJ2-2 | TRBV7-9 | ASSSSGNTGELF
TRBJ2-7 | TRBV6-1 | ASSEGSFRVPRVPYEQY
TRBJ2-5 | TRBV7-9 | ASSSPTIRETQY
TRBJ2-5 | TRBV6-5 | ASSGQDREETQY
TRBJ2-2 | TRBV13 | ASSPPAGGGTGELF
TRBJ2-6 | TRBV18 | ASSPRALTRGANVLT
TRBJ1-4 | TRBV6-1 | ASSDSGGREKLF
TRBJ1-3 | TRBV9 | ASSVGGDSGNTIY
TRBJ1-2 | TRBV2 | ASRGGNYGYT
TRBJ2-4 | TRBV5-1 | ASSFRHRKNIQY
TRBJ2-5 | TRBV4-1 | ASSQGPGGETQY
TRBJ2-1 | TRBV5-1 | ASSRSLAGGVLGSYNEQF
TRBJ1-2 | TRBV4-2 | ASSQQGVEGYT
TRBJ2-1 | TRBV11-2 | ASTDFSYNEQF
TRBJ2-3 | TRBV10-3 | AIRSGETGIGPDTQY
NA | TRBV6-6 | ASSGTSYEQY
TRBJ2-3 | TRBV7-9 | ASSFVGGTRTQDTQY
TRBJ2-4 | TRBV6-1 | ASSGGGFDKNIQY
TRBJ1-1 | TRBV7-6 | ASSPGGDTEAF
TRBJ1-2 | TRBV9 | ASSVHGQAKYGYT
TRBJ1-1 | TRBV4-1 | ASSQDSGTGGTEAF
TRBJ2-3 | TRBV5-1 | ASSPGLAGGSIDTQY
TRBJ2-3 | TRBV5-5 | ASSLVVSDTDTQY
TRBJ1-1 | TRBV15 | ATGSLGGAGTEAF
TRBJ1-3 | TRBV6-6 | ASSYDRRSGNTIY
TRBJ2-7 | TRBV18 | ASSSGTAPNYEQY
TRBJ1-2 | TRBV10-1 | ASSPRGGYGYT
TRBJ1-2 | TRBV2 | ASSRTDYGYT